Listed below are T cell receptor beta chains from one sample, sequenced in a study of beta chain features in type 1 diabetes. Clones were sequenced by immunoSEQ multiplex PCR, and TCRdb holds only the in-frame ones, with some missing. Of 860,000 or so clones listed, roughly 17% are singletons. What was sequenced was naive CD4+ T cells from blood. The source of these receptors is a woman aged 18-29 years in good health. CDR3s include the opening cysteine and the closing phenylalanine or tryptophan. The D gene is left open where the match is weak. Clone sizes are given selectively: once, few, many, or a class where the clone is expanded.

V: TRBV7-9; size: NA; D: TRBD1; J: TRBJ2-3; DNA: TGTGCCAGCAGCGCCCGGGACAGGGTGGCGGATACGCAGTATTTT; CDR3: CASSARDRVADTQYF
V: TRBV5-6; size: NA; D: NA; J: TRBJ2-4; DNA: TGTGCCAGCAGCTTGAGGAAGCTAGCCAAAAACATTCAGTACTTC; CDR3: CASSLRKLAKNIQYF
V: TRBV6-5; size: few; D: NA; J: TRBJ2-5; DNA: TGTGCCAGCAGTTCCTACTCCATTAAACAACAAGAGACCCAGTACTTC; CDR3: CASSSYSIKQQETQYF
V: TRBV5-1; size: few; D: NA; J: TRBJ2-3; DNA: TGCGCCAGCAGCTTGGCCGTCTTACCGGATACGCAGTATTTT; CDR3: CASSLAVLPDTQYF
V: TRBV7-2; size: few; D: TRBD1; J: TRBJ2-5; DNA: TGTGCCAGCAGCTTAGCCACAGGGGTAGAGACCCAGTACTTC; CDR3: CASSLATGVETQYF
V: TRBV18; size: once; D: NA; J: TRBJ1-2; DNA: TGTGCCAGCTCACCACTCCCGGGTCCTTATGGCTACACCTTC; CDR3: CASSPLPGPYGYTF
V: TRBV7-2; size: NA; D: TRBD2; J: TRBJ2-7; DNA: TGTGCCAGCAGCTTAGCCGGACTAGCGGGAGGTCGGGAGCAGTACTTC; CDR3: CASSLAGLAGGREQYF
V: TRBV4-3; size: NA; D: NA; J: TRBJ2-3; DNA: TGCGCCAGCAGCCAAGACGGGCTTCGTACAGATACGCAGTATTTT; CDR3: CASSQDGLRTDTQYF
V: TRBV6-6; size: few; D: TRBD1; J: TRBJ2-3; DNA: TGTGCCAGCAGTCCCACTACCCCGGACAGGATGGATACGCAGTATTTT; CDR3: CASSPTTPDRMDTQYF
V: TRBV14; size: NA; D: NA; J: TRBJ2-7; DNA: TGTGCCAGCAGCCAAGATACGATGGGCGAGCAGTACTTC; CDR3: CASSQDTMGEQYF
V: TRBV27; size: NA; D: NA; J: TRBJ1-5; DNA: TGTGCCAGCAGTTGGAAAGGAGATAGCAATCAGCCCCAGCATTTT; CDR3: CASSWKGDSNQPQHF
V: TRBV10-3; size: many; D: TRBD2; J: TRBJ2-1; DNA: TGTGCCATCAAGGCGGGAGGAAGTGAGCAGTTCTTC; CDR3: CAIKAGGSEQFF
V: TRBV20-1; size: few; D: NA; J: TRBJ1-1; DNA: TGCAGTGCTAGCAGTCCCCGGGAAGCTTTCTTT; CDR3: CSASSPREAFF
V: TRBV2; size: NA; D: TRBD2; J: TRBJ2-1; DNA: TGTGCCAGCAGAACCGGGACTAGCGGCAACAATGAGCAGTTCTTC; CDR3: CASRTGTSGNNEQFF
V: TRBV5-6; size: NA; D: TRBD1; J: TRBJ2-7; DNA: TGTGCCAGCAGCCCCTCCGGGACAGCTTTATGGGGGCAGTACTTC; CDR3: CASSPSGTALWGQYF
V: TRBV18; size: few; D: TRBD2; J: TRBJ2-1; DNA: TGTGCCAGCTCCGCTCCGGGACTAGCGGGAGCGTCCAATGAGCAGTTCTTC; CDR3: CASSAPGLAGASNEQFF
V: TRBV5-1; size: NA; D: TRBD1; J: TRBJ2-7; DNA: TGCGCCAGCAGCTCCCCTGAGGGGGCTGCCTACGAGCAGTACTTC; CDR3: CASSSPEGAAYEQYF
V: TRBV19; size: few; D: NA; J: TRBJ1-5; DNA: TGTGCCAGTAGGGGAATCTTAGGAAGCAATCAGCCCCAGCATTTT; CDR3: CASRGILGSNQPQHF
V: TRBV10-3; size: few; D: NA; J: TRBJ2-3; DNA: TGTGCCATCAGTGAGCAACATAGCCTTGCAGATACGCAGTATTTT; CDR3: CAISEQHSLADTQYF
V: TRBV2; size: NA; D: NA; J: TRBJ1-4; DNA: TGTGCCAGCAGCGCAAACCACCAAGGAGCGGAACTGTTTTTT; CDR3: CASSANHQGAELFF
V: TRBV7-2; size: NA; D: NA; J: TRBJ1-2; DNA: TGTGCCAGCAGCTTAATGCATGGCTACACCTTC; CDR3: CASSLMHGYTF
V: TRBV19; size: NA; D: TRBD1; J: TRBJ2-7; DNA: TGTGCCAGTAGTCGACAGGGGTTCTACGAGCAGTACTTC; CDR3: CASSRQGFYEQYF
V: TRBV12-5; size: few; D: NA; J: TRBJ2-3; DNA: TGTGCTAGTGCCCCCAGGGAGAGCACAGATACGCAGTATTTT; CDR3: CASAPRESTDTQYF
V: TRBV5-1; size: few; D: NA; J: TRBJ1-1; DNA: TGCGCCAGCAGCTTGGTTTACGGGGACCCTAGGCCCGAAGCTTTCTTT; CDR3: CASSLVYGDPRPEAFF
V: TRBV29-1; size: few; D: TRBD2; J: TRBJ2-7; DNA: TGCAGCGTTGAGAAACTAGCGGGAGAGTCCAAGGGCTCCTACGAGCAGTACTTC; CDR3: CSVEKLAGESKGSYEQYF
V: TRBV7-6; size: few; D: TRBD2; J: TRBJ2-3; DNA: TGTGCCAGCAGCTTAGCGAGCGGGAGCCTCACAGATACGCAGTATTTT; CDR3: CASSLASGSLTDTQYF
V: TRBV2; size: NA; D: TRBD2; J: TRBJ2-1; DNA: TGTGCCAGCAGCGCTGGACTAGTTGTCGATGAGCAGTTCTTC; CDR3: CASSAGLVVDEQFF
V: TRBV7-2; size: NA; D: TRBD2; J: TRBJ2-5; DNA: TGTGCCAGCAGCCCCACCACTAGCGACGGAGAGACCCAGTACTTC; CDR3: CASSPTTSDGETQYF
V: TRBV27; size: few; D: NA; J: TRBJ2-1; DNA: TGTGCCAGCAGTCTCCGACAGAGCTCCTACAATGAGCAGTTCTTC; CDR3: CASSLRQSSYNEQFF
V: TRBV2; size: NA; D: NA; J: TRBJ2-1; DNA: TGTGCCAGCAGTGAACAGATGAGCTCCTACAATGAGCAGTTCTTC; CDR3: CASSEQMSSYNEQFF
V: TRBV2; size: few; D: NA; J: TRBJ1-2; DNA: TGTGCCAGCAGTGAAGCGGCGGGACGGTATGGCTACACCTTC; CDR3: CASSEAAGRYGYTF
V: TRBV10-3; size: few; D: TRBD1; J: TRBJ2-5; DNA: TGTGCCATCAGCGACAGGGGGCCGGGGGAGACCCAGTACTTC; CDR3: CAISDRGPGETQYF
V: TRBV5-1; size: NA; D: NA; J: TRBJ2-1; DNA: TGCGCCAGCAGTAATCACAATGAGCAGTTCTTC; CDR3: CASSNHNEQFF
V: TRBV10-3; size: NA; D: TRBD2; J: TRBJ2-2; DNA: TGTGCCATAAGAGCGGGAAGCGCGAACACCGGGGAGCTGTTTTTT; CDR3: CAIRAGSANTGELFF
V: TRBV10-3; size: few; D: NA; J: TRBJ2-2; DNA: TGTGCCATCAGTCAGAACACCGGGGAGCTGTTTTTT; CDR3: CAISQNTGELFF
V: TRBV4-1; size: NA; D: TRBD2; J: TRBJ2-6; DNA: TGCGCCAGCAGCCAGGTAGCGGGAGGCCTCCTCTCTGGGGCCAACGTCCTGACTTTC; CDR3: CASSQVAGGLLSGANVLTF
V: TRBV19; size: NA; D: NA; J: TRBJ2-1; DNA: TGTGCCAGTAGTATAGATACGGGGTACAATGAGCAGTTCTTC; CDR3: CASSIDTGYNEQFF
V: TRBV9; size: NA; D: NA; J: TRBJ2-1; DNA: TGTGCCAGCAGCGTAGAACAGGGCCGCTACAATGAGCAGTTCTTC; CDR3: CASSVEQGRYNEQFF
V: TRBV4-2; size: NA; D: TRBD2; J: TRBJ2-7; DNA: TGTGCCAGCACCGATTCCAGGTCTAGCGGGAACTACGAGCAGTACTTC; CDR3: CASTDSRSSGNYEQYF
V: TRBV5-1; size: NA; D: TRBD2; J: TRBJ2-7; DNA: TGCGCCAGCAGCTTGGGGACTAGGTGGGAGCAGTACTTC; CDR3: CASSLGTRWEQYF
V: TRBV15; size: once; D: TRBD2; J: TRBJ2-1; DNA: TGTGCCACCAGCAGCAGGACTAGCGGGAGGAATGAGCAGTTCTTC; CDR3: CATSSRTSGRNEQFF
V: TRBV7-3; size: few; D: NA; J: TRBJ1-5; DNA: TGTGCCAGCAGCCCTTCCGGGGGAGCCAATCAGCCCCAGCATTTT; CDR3: CASSPSGGANQPQHF
V: TRBV28; size: NA; D: TRBD1; J: TRBJ2-7; DNA: TGTGCCAGCAGGCCAGGGGGTTCCTCCTACGAGCAGTACTTC; CDR3: CASRPGGSSYEQYF
V: TRBV10-2; size: NA; D: NA; J: TRBJ1-4; DNA: TGCGCCAGCAGGGATGTCCAGGGTAGCGAAAAACTGTTTTTT; CDR3: CASRDVQGSEKLFF
V: TRBV6-5; size: few; D: TRBD2; J: TRBJ2-7; DNA: TGTGCCAGCAGTTCCGGGACTAGCTCGAACTTC; CDR3: CASSSGTSSNF